Presented here are 7 T cell receptor beta chains from one specimen sequenced in a study of cytomegalovirus exposure and HLA in healthy donors. This table comes from immunoSEQ multiplex PCR, and its TCRdb copy is limited to in-frame clones, with some not included. The sample carries around 56,000 clones, 85% to 90% recorded once. The sequencing sample was made of PBMCs. The receptors derive from a woman younger than 35 in good health and CMV-seronegative.

Only a few counts were recorded for this clone. The CDR3 nucleotides are TGTGCCAGCTCACCAGGCAGGGCGAGCAATCAGCCCCAGCATTTT. This codes for CASSPGRASNQPQHF. The chain uses TRBV18 and TRBJ1-5, with D perhaps matching TRBD1 (5 bases). V was trimmed by 2 bases and J by 1 base, leaving 9 bases between them. The germline gives CDR1 KGHSH, CDR2 LQKENI. The CDR3 covers 15 residues. Combining the CDR3 with reference TRBV18 and TRBJ1-5 gives the whole variable domain NAGVMQNPRHLVRRRGQEARLRCSPMKGHSHVYWYRQLPEEGLKFMVYLQKENIIDESGMPKERFSAEFPKEGPSILRIQQVVRGDSAAYFCASSPGRASNQPQHFGDGTRLSIL.

Points on this clone: The junction departs from germline at one end; a sequencing error may be responsible. The chain uses TRBV7-7 and TRBJ2-2; D unclear. The CDR3 has 16 amino acids. Germline lookup yields CDR1 SSHAT and CDR2 FNYEAQ (reference sequence). CDR3: CASSSHSFPGTGELFF. The CDR3 bases are TGTGCTAGCAGTTCTCACTCCTTCCCGGGCACCGGGGAGCTGTTTTTT. The full variable domain, its missing parts supplied by reference TRBV7-7 and TRBJ2-2, is GAGVSQSPRYKVTKRGQDVTLRCDPISSHATLYWYQQALGQGPEFLTYFNYEAQPDKSGLPSDRFSAERPEGSISTLTIQRTEQRDSAMYRCASSSHSFPGTGELFFGEGSRLTVL.

The chain uses TRBV6-6 and TRBJ1-4; 9 nucleotides agree with TRBD1. The CDR3 is 15 amino acids. Germline values: CDR1 MNHNY, CDR2 SVGAGI (reference sequence). The ends lost 8 bases at V and 4 bases at J; junction bases unmatched: 8. DNA for the CDR3: TGTGCCAGCGGCGGACAGGGGACGGGTAATGAAAAACTGTTTTTT. It translates to CASGGQGTGNEKLFF.

This rearrangement joins TRBV6-7 to TRBJ2-7, with 9 bases identical to TRBD1. TRBV6-7 is an open reading frame whose function is uncertain. Losses at the gene ends were 9 bases for V and 3 bases for J; bases not matched to a gene: 15. The length of the CDR3 is 16 residues. Written as DNA, the CDR3 is TGTGCCAGACTTATACGGTCGACAGGGGGATACTACGAGCAGTACTTC. This codes for CARLIRSTGGYYEQYF.

V usage is TRBV30 and J usage is TRBJ1-5; D not certain. The V gene lost 2 bases and the J gene lost 0 bases, with 8 bases spanning the gap. CDR3 length: 14 residues. Per the germline V gene, CDR1 is GTSNPN and CDR2 is SVGIG (reference sequence). The CDR3 DNA follows: TGTGCCTGGAGTCCTCAGGTTAGCAATCAGCCCCAGCATTTT. Translation gives CAWSPQVSNQPQHF.

This chain links TRBV9 with TRBJ2-2; 9 positions match TRBD2. The V and J ends lost 4 bases and 0 bases, in that order; junction bases with no gene match: 1. CDR1 is SGDLS, CDR2 YYNGEE, per germline. The CDR3 totals 15 residues. In DNA, the CDR3 is TGTGCCAGCAGCCGACTAGCGGCGAACACCGGGGAGCTGTTTTTT. Protein product: CASSRLAANTGELFF.

The V and J genes are TRBV6-6 and TRBJ2-1; perhaps TRBD2 as D (6 bases). V lost 6 bases, J lost 10 bases, and 19 bases lay in between. Germline CDR1 is MNHNY and CDR2 is SVGAGI (reference sequence). The CDR3 has 14 residues. CDR3 DNA: TGTGCCAGCAGCCCCGGTGGGCGACTAGGAGAGCAGTTCTTC. This translates into CASSPGGRLGEQFF.